This T cell receptor (beta chain) derives from a study of T cell responses to AZD1222 COVID-19 vaccine. To note about this clone: The antigen is unknown.

The CDR3 sequence is 13 residues long. Trimming removed 0 bases from V and 7 bases from J, with 9 bases in between. Germline V gene lookup returns CDR1 LNHNV and CDR2 YYDKDF (reference sequence). Clones were read by immunoSEQ multiplex PCR, and TCRdb kept only the in-frame ones, dropping some. The sample has over 150,000 clones, 85% to 90% seen once. Study results and limitations: Nearly half of the spike-specific TCRs reportedly recognize variant regions that carry no mutations.

The receptor was derived from an adult who received the AZD1222 COVID-19 vaccine. J is TRBJ1-2 and V is TRBV15; D unclear. The sample in question was peripheral blood, obtained 28 days after the second AZD1222 dose. This CDR3 is CATSRDLLGGYTF. CDR3 DNA sequence: TGTGCCACCAGCAGAGATCTTTTAGGTGGCTACACCTTC.